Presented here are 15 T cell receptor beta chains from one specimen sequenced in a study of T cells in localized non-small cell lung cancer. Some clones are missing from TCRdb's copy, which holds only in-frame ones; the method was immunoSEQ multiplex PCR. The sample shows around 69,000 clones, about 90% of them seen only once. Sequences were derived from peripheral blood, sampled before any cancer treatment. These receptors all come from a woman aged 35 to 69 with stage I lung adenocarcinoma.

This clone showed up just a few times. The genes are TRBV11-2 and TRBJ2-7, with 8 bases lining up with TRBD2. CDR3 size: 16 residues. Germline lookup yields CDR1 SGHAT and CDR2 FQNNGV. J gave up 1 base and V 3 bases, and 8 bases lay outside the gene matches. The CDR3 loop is CASSLSSSGSSYEQYF. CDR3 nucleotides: TGTGCCAGCAGCTTGTCTTCTAGCGGGTCTTCCTACGAGCAGTACTTC.

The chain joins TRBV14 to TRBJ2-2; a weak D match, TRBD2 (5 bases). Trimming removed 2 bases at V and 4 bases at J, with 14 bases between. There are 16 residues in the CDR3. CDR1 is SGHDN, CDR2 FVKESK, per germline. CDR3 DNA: TGTGCCAGCAGCCAATTAAGGACTTTAATCACCGGGGAGCTGTTTTTT. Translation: CASSQLRTLITGELFF.

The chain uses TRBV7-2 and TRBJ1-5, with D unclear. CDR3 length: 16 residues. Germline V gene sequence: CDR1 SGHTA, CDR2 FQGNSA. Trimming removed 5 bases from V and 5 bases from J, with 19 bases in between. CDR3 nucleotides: TGTGCCAGCAGCCTGAGGGATGTCGGGGTACATCAGCCCCAGCATTTT. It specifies CASSLRDVGVHQPQHF.

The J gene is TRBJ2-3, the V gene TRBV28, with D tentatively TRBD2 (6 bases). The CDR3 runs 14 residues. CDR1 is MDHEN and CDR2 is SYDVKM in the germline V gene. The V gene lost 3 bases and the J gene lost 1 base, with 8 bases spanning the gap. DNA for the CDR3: TGTGCCAGCAGTTTGCCTAGCGGCACAGATACGCAGTATTTT. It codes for CASSLPSGTDTQYF. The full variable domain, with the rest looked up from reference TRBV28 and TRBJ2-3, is DVKVTQSSRYLVKRTGEKVFLECVQDMDHENMFWYRQDPGLGLRLIYFSYDVKMKEKGDIPEGYSVSREKKERFSLILESASTNQTSMYLCASSLPSGTDTQYFGPGTRLTVL.

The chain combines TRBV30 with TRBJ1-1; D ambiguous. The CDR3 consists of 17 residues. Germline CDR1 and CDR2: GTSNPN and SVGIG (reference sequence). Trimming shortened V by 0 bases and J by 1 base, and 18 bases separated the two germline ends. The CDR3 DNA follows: TGTGCCTGGAGTGTAAAGTATCGCGGCAGAGCGAACACTGAAGCTTTCTTT. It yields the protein CAWSVKYRGRANTEAFF.

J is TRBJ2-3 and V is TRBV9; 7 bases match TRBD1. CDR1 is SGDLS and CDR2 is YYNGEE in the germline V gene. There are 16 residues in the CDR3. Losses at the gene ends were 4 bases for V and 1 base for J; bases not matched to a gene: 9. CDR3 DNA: TGTGCCAGCAGCTCAGGGGGAGCGTCCCGCACAGATACGCAGTATTTT. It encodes CASSSGGASRTDTQYF.

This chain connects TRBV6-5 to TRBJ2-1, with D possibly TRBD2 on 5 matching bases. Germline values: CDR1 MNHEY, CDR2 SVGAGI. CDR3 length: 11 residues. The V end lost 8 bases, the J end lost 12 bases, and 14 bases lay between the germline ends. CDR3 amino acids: CASGVFGGQFF. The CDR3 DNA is TGTGCCAGCGGAGTATTTGGAGGGCAGTTCTTC.

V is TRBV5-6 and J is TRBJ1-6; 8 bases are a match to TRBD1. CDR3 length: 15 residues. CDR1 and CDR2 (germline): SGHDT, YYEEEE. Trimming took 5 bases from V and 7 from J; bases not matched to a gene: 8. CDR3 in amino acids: CASRGADRGNSPLHF. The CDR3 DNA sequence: TGTGCCAGCAGGGGGGCTGACAGGGGCAATTCACCCCTCCACTTT.

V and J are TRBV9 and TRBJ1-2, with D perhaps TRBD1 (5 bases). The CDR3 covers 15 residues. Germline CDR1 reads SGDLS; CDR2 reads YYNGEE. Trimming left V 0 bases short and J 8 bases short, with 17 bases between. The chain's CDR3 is CASSVAEGPMRGYTF. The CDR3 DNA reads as TGTGCCAGCAGCGTAGCTGAGGGACCCATGCGGGGCTACACCTTC.

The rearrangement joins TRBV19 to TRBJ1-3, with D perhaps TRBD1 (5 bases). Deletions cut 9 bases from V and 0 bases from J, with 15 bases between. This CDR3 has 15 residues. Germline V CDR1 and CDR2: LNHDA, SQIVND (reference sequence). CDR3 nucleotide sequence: TGTGCCAGCCGCAGGGCCTCCGACTCTGGAAACACCATATATTTT. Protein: CASRRASDSGNTIYF. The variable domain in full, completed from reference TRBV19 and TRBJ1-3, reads DGGITQSPKYLFRKEGQNVTLSCEQNLNHDAMYWYRQDPGQGLRLIYYSQIVNDFQKGDIAEGYSVSREKKESFPLTVTSAQKNPTAFYLCASRRASDSGNTIYFGEGSWLTVV.

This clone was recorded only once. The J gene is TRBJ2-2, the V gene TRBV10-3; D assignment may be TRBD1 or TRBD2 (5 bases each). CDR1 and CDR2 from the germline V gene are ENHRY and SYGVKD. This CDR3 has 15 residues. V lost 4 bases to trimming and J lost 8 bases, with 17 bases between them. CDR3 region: CAISGIGAMSGELFF. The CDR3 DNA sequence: TGTGCCATCAGTGGAATCGGGGCGATGTCGGGGGAGCTGTTTTTT.

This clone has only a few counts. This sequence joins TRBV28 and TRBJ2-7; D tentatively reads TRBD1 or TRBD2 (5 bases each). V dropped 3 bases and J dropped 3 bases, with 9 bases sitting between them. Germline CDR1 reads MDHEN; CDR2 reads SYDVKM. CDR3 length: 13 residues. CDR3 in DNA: TGTGCCAGCAGTTTGGGGGAAGTCTACGAGCAGTACTTC. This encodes CASSLGEVYEQYF. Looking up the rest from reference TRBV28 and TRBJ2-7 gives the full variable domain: DVKVTQSSRYLVKRTGEKVFLECVQDMDHENMFWYRQDPGLGLRLIYFSYDVKMKEKGDIPEGYSVSREKKERFSLILESASTNQTSMYLCASSLGEVYEQYFGPGTRLTVT.

The CDR3: CASSLDSSQETQYF. The CDR3, as DNA: TGTGCCAGCAGCTTAGACAGTTCACAAGAGACCCAGTACTTC. The chain recombines TRBV7-2 with TRBJ2-5; unclear D gene. This CDR3 is 14 amino acids long. Germline values: CDR1 SGHTA, CDR2 FQGNSA. Trimming stripped 1 base from V and 2 bases from J, with 8 bases between.

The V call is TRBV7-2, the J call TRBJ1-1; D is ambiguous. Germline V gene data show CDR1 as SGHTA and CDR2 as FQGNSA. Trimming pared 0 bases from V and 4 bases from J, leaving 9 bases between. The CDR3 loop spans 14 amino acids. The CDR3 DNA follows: TGTGCCAGCAGCTTAGCCCAAGGGAGCACTGAAGCTTTCTTT. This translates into CASSLAQGSTEAFF. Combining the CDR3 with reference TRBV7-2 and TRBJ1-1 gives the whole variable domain GAGVSQSPSNKVTEKGKDVELRCDPISGHTALYWYRQSLGQGLEFLIYFQGNSAPDKSGLPSDRFSAERTGGSVSTLTIQRTQQEDSAVYLCASSLAQGSTEAFFGQGTRLTVV.

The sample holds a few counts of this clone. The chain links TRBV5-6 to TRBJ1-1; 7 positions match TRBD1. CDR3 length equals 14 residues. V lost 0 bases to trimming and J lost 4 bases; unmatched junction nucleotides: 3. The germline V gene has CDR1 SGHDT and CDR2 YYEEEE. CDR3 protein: CASSLVQGGTEAFF. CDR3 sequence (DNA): TGTGCCAGCAGCTTGGTGCAGGGGGGCACTGAAGCTTTCTTT.